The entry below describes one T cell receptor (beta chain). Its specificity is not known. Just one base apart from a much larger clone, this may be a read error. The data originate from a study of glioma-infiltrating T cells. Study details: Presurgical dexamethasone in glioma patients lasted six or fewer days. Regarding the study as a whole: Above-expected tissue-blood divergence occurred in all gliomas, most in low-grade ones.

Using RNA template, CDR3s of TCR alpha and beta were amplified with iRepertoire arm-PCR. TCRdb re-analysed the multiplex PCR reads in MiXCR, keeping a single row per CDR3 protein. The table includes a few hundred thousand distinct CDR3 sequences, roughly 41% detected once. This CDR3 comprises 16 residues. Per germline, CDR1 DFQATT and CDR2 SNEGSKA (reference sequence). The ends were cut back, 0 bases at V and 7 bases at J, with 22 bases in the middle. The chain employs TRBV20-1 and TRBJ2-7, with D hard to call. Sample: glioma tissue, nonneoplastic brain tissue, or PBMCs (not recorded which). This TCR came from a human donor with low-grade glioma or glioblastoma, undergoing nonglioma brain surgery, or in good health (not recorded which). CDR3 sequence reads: CSARDRKVGFAREQYF. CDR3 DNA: TGCAGTGCTAGAGACCGCAAGGTGGGATTCGCTCGGGAGCAGTACTTC.